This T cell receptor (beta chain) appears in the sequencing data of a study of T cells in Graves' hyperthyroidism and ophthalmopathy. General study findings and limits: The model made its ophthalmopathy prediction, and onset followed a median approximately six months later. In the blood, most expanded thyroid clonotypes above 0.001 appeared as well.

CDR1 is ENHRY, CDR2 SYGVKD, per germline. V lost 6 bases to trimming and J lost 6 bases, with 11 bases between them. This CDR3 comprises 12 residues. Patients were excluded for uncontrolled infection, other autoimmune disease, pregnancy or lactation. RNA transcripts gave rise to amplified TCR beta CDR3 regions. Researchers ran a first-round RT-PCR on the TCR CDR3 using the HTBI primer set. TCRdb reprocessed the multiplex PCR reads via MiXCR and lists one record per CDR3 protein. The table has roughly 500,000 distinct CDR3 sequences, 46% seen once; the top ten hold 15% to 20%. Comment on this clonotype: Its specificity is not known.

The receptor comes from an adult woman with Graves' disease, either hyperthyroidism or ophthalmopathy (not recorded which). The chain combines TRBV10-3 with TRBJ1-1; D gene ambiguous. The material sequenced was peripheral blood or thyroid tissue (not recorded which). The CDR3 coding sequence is TGTGCCATCAGAGGAGACAAGGCTGAAGCTTTCTTT. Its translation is CAIRGDKAEAFF.